Detailed here is one T cell receptor (beta chain). The data were obtained in a study of blood T cell repertoires in COVID-19. Looking at the study overall: Sources were T cells, B-cell-depleted T cells, or PBMCs; the material itself was cDNA or gDNA.

There are 15 residues in the CDR3. V lost 4 bases to trimming and J lost 5 bases, with 15 bases between them. Germline CDR1 and CDR2: SGHNT and YYREEE (reference sequence). Clones were sequenced by immunoSEQ multiplex PCR, and TCRdb holds only the in-frame ones, with some missing. This sample has about 360,000 clones, with around 87% found just once. Sequences were obtained from peripheral blood. The source of this sequence is a human donor in a cohort sampled during active COVID-19. This chain connects TRBV5-4 to TRBJ1-4, with no clear D. Here the CDR3 reads CASSTYGEVNEKLFF. The CDR3, as DNA: TGTGCCAGCAGCACCTACGGGGAAGTAAATGAAAAACTGTTTTTT.